Detailed here is one T cell receptor beta chain. V lost 3 bases and J lost 6; bases outside the gene matches: 11. The germline gives CDR1 DFQATT, CDR2 SNEGSKA (reference sequence). This CDR3 is built from 15 residues. Original data processing: By means of reference gene primer amplification, nucleated cell counts were estimated. The repertoire was sequenced with immunoSEQ multiplex PCR; TCRdb's copy has only in-frame clones and lacks some. V and J calls and clone size are given by that table; D and trimming were obtained from the DNA. The sample records approximately 70,000 clones, around nine tenths being singletons. This sample was included in a study of blood T cell repertoires in COVID-19. Study overall: Samples came from the United States, Italy and Spain, spanning acute and convalescent COVID-19. PBMCs, B-cell-depleted T cells, or T cells provided the cDNA or gDNA that made up the material.

The TCR originated in a human donor in a cohort sampled during active COVID-19. This chain uses TRBV20-1 with TRBJ2-7, with 10 bases identical to TRBD1. The sequencing input was peripheral blood. CDR3 residues: CSASQPGQGMREQYF. The CDR3 region has the DNA TGCAGTGCTAGTCAACCGGGACAGGGGATGCGCGAGCAGTACTTC.